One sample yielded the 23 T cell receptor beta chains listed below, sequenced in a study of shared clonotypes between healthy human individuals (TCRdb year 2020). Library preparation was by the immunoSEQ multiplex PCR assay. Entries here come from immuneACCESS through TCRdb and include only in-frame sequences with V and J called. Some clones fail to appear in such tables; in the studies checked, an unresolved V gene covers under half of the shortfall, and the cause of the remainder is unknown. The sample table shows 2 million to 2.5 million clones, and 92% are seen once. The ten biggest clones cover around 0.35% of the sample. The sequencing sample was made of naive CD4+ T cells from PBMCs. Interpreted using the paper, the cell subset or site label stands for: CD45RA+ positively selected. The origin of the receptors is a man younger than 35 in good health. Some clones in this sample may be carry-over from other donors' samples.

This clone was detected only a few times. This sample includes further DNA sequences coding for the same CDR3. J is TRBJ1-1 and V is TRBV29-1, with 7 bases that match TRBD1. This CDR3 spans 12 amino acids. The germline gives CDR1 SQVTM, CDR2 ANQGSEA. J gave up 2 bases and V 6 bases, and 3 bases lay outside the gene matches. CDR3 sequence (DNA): TGCAGCGTCCACAGGGGTAACACTGAAGCTTTCTTT. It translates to CSVHRGNTEAFF.

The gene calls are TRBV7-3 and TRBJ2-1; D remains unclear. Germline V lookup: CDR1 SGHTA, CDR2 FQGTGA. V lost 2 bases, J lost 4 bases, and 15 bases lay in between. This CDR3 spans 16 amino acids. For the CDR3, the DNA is TGTGCCAGCAGCTTATTTGGCCGGAACGCTTACAATGAGCAGTTCTTC. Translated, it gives CASSLFGRNAYNEQFF.

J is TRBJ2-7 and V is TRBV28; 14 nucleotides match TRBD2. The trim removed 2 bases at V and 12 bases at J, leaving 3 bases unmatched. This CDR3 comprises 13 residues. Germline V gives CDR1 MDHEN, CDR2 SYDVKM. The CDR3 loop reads CASSLSGLAGGYF. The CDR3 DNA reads TGTGCCAGCAGTTTAAGCGGACTAGCGGGAGGGTACTTC.

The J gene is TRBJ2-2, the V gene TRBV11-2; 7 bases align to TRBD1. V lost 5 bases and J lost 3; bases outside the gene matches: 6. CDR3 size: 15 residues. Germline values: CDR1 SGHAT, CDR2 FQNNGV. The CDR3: CASSPTGRDTGELFF. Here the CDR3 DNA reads TGTGCCAGCAGCCCGACAGGGCGAGACACCGGGGAGCTGTTTTTT.

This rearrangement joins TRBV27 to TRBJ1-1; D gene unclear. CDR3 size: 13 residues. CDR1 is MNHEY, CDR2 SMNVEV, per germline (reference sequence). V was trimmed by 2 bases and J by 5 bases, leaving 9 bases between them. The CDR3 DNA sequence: TGTGCCAGCAGTTTAACTAGGGAAACTGAAGCTTTCTTT. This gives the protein CASSLTRETEAFF.

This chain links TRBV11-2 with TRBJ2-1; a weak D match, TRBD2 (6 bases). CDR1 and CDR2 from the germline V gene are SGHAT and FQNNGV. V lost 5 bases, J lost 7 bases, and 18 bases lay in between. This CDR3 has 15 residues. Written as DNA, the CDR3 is TGTGCCAGCAGCCTAACTAGCAGTGGGAATAATGAGCAGTTCTTC. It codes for CASSLTSSGNNEQFF.

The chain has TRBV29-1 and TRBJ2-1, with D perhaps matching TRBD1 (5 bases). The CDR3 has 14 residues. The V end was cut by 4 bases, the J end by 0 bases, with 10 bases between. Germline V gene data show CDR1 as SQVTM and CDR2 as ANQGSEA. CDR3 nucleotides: TGCAGCGTTGGTTTCAGGGCCTCCTACAATGAGCAGTTCTTC. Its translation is CSVGFRASYNEQFF.

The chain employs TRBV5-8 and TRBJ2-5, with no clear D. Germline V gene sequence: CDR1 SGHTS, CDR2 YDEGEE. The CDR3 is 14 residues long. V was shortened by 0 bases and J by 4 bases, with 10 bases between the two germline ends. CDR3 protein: CASSLGAVGETQYF. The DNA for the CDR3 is TGTGCCAGCAGCTTGGGGGCAGTTGGAGAGACCCAGTACTTC.

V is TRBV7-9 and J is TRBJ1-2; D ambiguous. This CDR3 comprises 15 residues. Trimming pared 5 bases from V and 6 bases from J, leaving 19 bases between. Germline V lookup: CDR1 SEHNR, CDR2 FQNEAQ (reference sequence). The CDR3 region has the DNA TGTGCCAGCAGCCAAGGAGGGAGTGGAGTCGATGGCTACACCTTC. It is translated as CASSQGGSGVDGYTF. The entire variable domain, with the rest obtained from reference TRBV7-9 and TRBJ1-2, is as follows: DTGVSQNPRHKITKRGQNVTFRCDPISEHNRLYWYRQTLGQGPEFLTYFQNEAQLEKSRLLSDRFSAERPKGSFSTLEIQRTEQGDSAMYLCASSQGGSGVDGYTFGSGTRLTVV.

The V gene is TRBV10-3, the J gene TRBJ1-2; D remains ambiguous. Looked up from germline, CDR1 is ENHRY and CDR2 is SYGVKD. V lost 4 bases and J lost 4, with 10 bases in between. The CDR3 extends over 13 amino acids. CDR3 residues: CAISAGFGYGYTF. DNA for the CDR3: TGTGCCATCAGTGCCGGGTTCGGCTATGGCTACACCTTC.

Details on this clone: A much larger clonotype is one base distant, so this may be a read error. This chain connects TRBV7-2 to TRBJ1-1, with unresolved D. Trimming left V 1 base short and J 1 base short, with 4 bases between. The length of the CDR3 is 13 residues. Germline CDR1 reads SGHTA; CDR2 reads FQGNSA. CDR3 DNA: TGTGCCAGCAGCTTAGTACAGAACACTGAAGCTTTCTTT. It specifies CASSLVQNTEAFF.

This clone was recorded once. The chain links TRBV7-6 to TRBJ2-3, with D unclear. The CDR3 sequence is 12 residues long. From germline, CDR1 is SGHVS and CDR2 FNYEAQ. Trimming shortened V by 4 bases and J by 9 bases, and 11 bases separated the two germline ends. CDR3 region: CASSSPKGTQYF. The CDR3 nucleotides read TGTGCCAGCAGCTCACCCAAGGGAACGCAGTATTTT.

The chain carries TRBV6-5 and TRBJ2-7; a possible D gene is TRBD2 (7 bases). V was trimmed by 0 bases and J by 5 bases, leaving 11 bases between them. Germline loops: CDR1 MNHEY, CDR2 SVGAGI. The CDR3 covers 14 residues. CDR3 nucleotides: TGTGCCAGCAGTTACTCGAGGGGGGGCCACGAGCAGTACTTC. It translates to CASSYSRGGHEQYF.

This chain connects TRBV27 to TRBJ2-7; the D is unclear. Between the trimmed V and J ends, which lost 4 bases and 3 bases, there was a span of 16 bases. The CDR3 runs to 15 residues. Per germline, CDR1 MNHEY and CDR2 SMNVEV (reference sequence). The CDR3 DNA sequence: TGTGCCAGCAGTTCCGTCCTCTTAGGGAACTACGAGCAGTACTTC. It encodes CASSSVLLGNYEQYF.

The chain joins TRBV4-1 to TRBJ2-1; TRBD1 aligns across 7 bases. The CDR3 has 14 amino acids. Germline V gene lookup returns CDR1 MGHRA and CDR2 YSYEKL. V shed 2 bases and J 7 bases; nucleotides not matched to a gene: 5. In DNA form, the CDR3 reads TGCGCCAGCAGCCAACAGGGGGTGCGGAATGAGCAGTTCTTC. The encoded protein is CASSQQGVRNEQFF.

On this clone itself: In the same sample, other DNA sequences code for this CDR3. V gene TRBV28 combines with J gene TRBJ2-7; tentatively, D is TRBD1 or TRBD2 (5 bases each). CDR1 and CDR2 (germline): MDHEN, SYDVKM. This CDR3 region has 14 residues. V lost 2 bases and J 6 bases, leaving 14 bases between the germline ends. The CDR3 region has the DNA TGTGCCAGCAGTTTACCAGGGAGCGTTGGCGAGCAGTACTTC. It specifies CASSLPGSVGEQYF.

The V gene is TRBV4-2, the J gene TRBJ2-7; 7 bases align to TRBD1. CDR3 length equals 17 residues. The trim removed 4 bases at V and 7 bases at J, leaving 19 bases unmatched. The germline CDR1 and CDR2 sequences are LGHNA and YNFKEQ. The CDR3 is CASSLQQNRGLRGEQYF. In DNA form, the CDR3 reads TGTGCCAGCAGCCTTCAGCAAAACAGGGGCCTGAGGGGGGAGCAGTACTTC.

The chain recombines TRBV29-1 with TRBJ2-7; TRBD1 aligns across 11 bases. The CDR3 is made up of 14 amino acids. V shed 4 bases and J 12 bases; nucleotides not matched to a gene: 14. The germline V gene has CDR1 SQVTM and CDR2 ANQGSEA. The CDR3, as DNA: TGCAGCGTTGTGCCCCGGACAGGGGGCATCGGTCGGTACTTC. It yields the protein CSVVPRTGGIGRYF.

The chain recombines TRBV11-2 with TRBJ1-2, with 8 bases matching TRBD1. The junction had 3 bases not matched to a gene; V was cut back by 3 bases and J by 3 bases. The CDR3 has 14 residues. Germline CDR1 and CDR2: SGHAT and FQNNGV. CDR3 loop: CASSLGQAYYGYTF. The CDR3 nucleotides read TGTGCCAGCAGCTTGGGACAGGCCTACTATGGCTACACCTTC.

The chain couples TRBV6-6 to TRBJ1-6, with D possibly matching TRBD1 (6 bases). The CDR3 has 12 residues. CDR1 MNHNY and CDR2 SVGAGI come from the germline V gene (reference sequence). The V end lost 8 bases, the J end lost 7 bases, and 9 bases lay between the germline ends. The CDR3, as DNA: TGTGCCAGCGGGGGCGGGAATTCACCCCTCCACTTT. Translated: CASGGGNSPLHF.

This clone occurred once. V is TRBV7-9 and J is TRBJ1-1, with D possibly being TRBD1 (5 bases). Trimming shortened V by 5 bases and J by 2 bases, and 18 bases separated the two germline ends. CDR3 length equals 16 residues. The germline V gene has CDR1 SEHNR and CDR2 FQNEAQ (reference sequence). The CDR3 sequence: CASSPAAGPLNTEAFF. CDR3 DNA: TGTGCCAGCAGCCCGGCCGCAGGGCCCCTCAACACTGAAGCTTTCTTT.

The CDR3 spells CASSRGRGGRDEKLFF. For the CDR3, the DNA is TGTGCCAGCAGCCGAGGCCGTGGGGGAAGGGATGAAAAACTGTTTTTT. The V gene is TRBV7-8, the J gene TRBJ1-4, with D possibly matching TRBD1 (5 bases). The germline gives CDR1 SGHVS, CDR2 FQNEAQ. The CDR3 length is 16 residues. V was trimmed by 5 bases and J by 6 bases, leaving 19 bases between them. The complete variable domain, with remaining parts taken from reference TRBV7-8 and TRBJ1-4, reads GAGVSQSPRYKVAKRGQDVALRCDPISGHVSLFWYQQALGQGPEFLTYFQNEAQLDKSGLPSDRFFAERPEGSVSTLKIQRTQQEDSAVYLCASSRGRGGRDEKLFFGSGTQLSVL.

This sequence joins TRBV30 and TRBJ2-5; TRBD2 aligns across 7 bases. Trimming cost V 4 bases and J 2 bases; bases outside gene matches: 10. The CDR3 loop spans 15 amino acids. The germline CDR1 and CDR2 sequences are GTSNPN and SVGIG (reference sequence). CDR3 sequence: CAWIPRLAAQETQYF. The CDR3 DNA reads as TGTGCCTGGATTCCTAGGCTAGCGGCTCAAGAGACCCAGTACTTC.